Shown below are 25 T cell receptor beta chains from a single sample sequenced in a study of T cell repertoires in cytomegalovirus infection. Their antigens remain unidentified. TCRdb re-called the reads with MiXCR, one entry per CDR3 protein. The sample has 750,000 to 950,000 distinct CDR3 sequences, just under 30% seen once. The material was cultured CD8+ T cells from PBMCs, obtained from culture after CMV antigen stimulation. The receptors stem from a human donor in good health (CMV status not recorded). Some clones in this sample may be carry-over from other donors' samples.

The chain couples TRBV12-3 or TRBV12-4 to TRBJ1-2, with D perhaps matching TRBD1 (6 bases). The V and J ends lost 3 bases and 7 bases respectively, with 12 bases between them. The CDR3 covers 13 residues. CDR3 nucleotides: TGTGCCAGCAGTTTTGGCAGGGGCGCTGGCTACACCTTC. Translated, it gives CASSFGRGAGYTF.

Points on this clonotype: The junction differs from germline at one of its ends, possibly a read error. The CDR3 loop reads CASSFGGAYLNEQFF. The CDR3 DNA is TGTGCTAGCAGCTTCGGGGGGGCCTACCTCAATGAGCAGTTCTTC. V gene TRBV7-6 combines with J gene TRBJ2-1; 8 positions match TRBD2. In germline, CDR1 is SGHVS, CDR2 FNYEAQ. CDR3 length: 15 residues. Based on the CDR3 plus reference TRBV7-6 and TRBJ2-1, the full variable domain is GAGVSQSPRYKVTKRGQDVALRCDPISGHVSLYWYRQALGQGPEFLTYFNYEAQQDKSGLPNDRFSAERPEGSISTLTIQRTEQRDSAMYRCASSFGGAYLNEQFFGPGTRLTVL.

The chain carries TRBV2 and TRBJ1-1, with 7 bases identical to TRBD1. V lost 8 bases and J lost 1; bases outside the gene matches: 13. The CDR3 extends over 16 amino acids. Germline loops: CDR1 SNHLY, CDR2 FYNNEI. The CDR3, as DNA: TGTGCCAGCCTTATGACAGGGCCGACTCAGAACACTGAAGCTTTCTTT. The encoded protein is CASLMTGPTQNTEAFF. The whole variable domain, remainder taken from reference TRBV2 and TRBJ1-1, is EPEVTQTPSHQVTQMGQEVILRCVPISNHLYFYWYRQILGQKVEFLVSFYNNEISEKSEIFDDQFSVERPDGSNFTLKIRSTKLEDSAMYFCASLMTGPTQNTEAFFGQGTRLTVV.

This rearrangement joins TRBV12-3 or TRBV12-4 to TRBJ1-1; tentative D call: TRBD1 (5 bases). V was clipped by 1 base and J by 4 bases, with 13 bases between them. The CDR3 is 15 residues long. CDR3 protein: CASSLVGEEGTEAFF. In DNA, the CDR3 is TGTGCCAGCAGTTTAGTGGGGGAGGAGGGCACTGAAGCTTTCTTT.

This clonotype was recorded many times. The chain employs TRBV7-6 and TRBJ1-1; 7 nucleotides agree with TRBD1. The CDR3 loop spans 17 amino acids. With 2 bases clipped from V and 0 bases from J, the junction kept 9 bases outside the gene matches. From germline, CDR1 is SGHVS and CDR2 FNYEAQ. This CDR3 reads CASSLNSGQYMNTEAFF. As DNA, the CDR3 is TGTGCCAGCAGCTTAAACTCGGGACAGTACATGAACACTGAAGCTTTCTTT.

The rearrangement joins TRBV5-8 to TRBJ2-1; D is possibly TRBD2 (5 bases). Trimming removed 2 bases from V and 0 bases from J, with 12 bases in between. Per germline, CDR1 SGHTS and CDR2 YDEGEE. The CDR3 loop spans 16 amino acids. CDR3 amino acids: CASSFRTQSSYNEQFF. The DNA of the CDR3 is TGTGCCAGCAGCTTCCGGACTCAAAGCTCCTACAATGAGCAGTTCTTC.

A few counts support this clonotype. The genes are TRBV7-2 and TRBJ1-5; D is undetermined. Germline V lookup: CDR1 SGHTA, CDR2 FQGNSA. Trimming left V 5 bases short and J 4 bases short, with 15 bases between. The CDR3 length is 15 residues. CDR3 amino acids: CASSPILSANQPQHF. CDR3 nucleotides: TGTGCCAGCAGCCCAATTCTTAGCGCGAATCAGCCCCAGCATTTT.

This clonotype has more than one count but fewer than ten. V usage is TRBV5-8 and J usage is TRBJ2-5; D is ambiguous. The CDR3 length is 15 residues. Germline CDR1 SGHTS, CDR2 YDEGEE. V was trimmed by 1 base and J by 2 bases, leaving 12 bases between them. The CDR3 region has the DNA TGTGCCAGCAGCTTGAAAGGGATTTGGCAAGAGACCCAGTACTTC. Protein: CASSLKGIWQETQYF.

This clonotype was picked up a small number of times. V and J are TRBV7-9 and TRBJ2-2, with D possibly TRBD2 on 7 matching bases. Deletions cut 5 bases from V and 0 bases from J, with 19 bases between. CDR3 length: 18 residues. The V gene's germline CDR1 is SEHNR and CDR2 FQNEAQ (reference sequence). The CDR3 nucleotides are TGTGCCAGCAGCCCGAGGGGGGGTACAATTGCGAACACCGGGGAGCTGTTTTTT. It is translated as CASSPRGGTIANTGELFF.

The count of this clonotype is one. A much larger clone sits a single nucleotide away, making a read error possible. V gene TRBV6-1 combines with J gene TRBJ2-3; possibly TRBD1 for D (6 bases). The J call is in doubt because the DNA end fits TRBJ1-5 better. Germline CDR1 is MNHNS and CDR2 is SASEGT. The CDR3 consists of 15 residues. CDR3 DNA sequence: TGTGCCAGCAGTGAAAGGCGGGGGCTCACAGATACGCAGCATTTT. This translates into CASSERRGLTDTQHF.

This clonotype was detected ten times or more. The chain links TRBV10-2 to TRBJ1-2; possible D gene TRBD1, 5 bases. The CDR3 length is 19 residues. Germline-derived CDR1 and CDR2 are WSHSY and SAAADI. V was trimmed by 3 bases and J by 7 bases, leaving 30 bases between them. The CDR3 DNA reads TGCGCCAGCAGTGAAAGGGGAACCGTACTTAAACCAATTAAGGTTGGCTACACCTTC. Its protein is CASSERGTVLKPIKVGYTF.

This clonotype has just a few counts. The chain joins TRBV6-2 or TRBV6-3 to TRBJ2-2; no clear D gene. This CDR3 has 16 amino acids. V shed 4 bases and J shed 1 base, with 13 bases lying between them. Germline V gives CDR1 MNHEY, CDR2 SVGEGT. The CDR3 nucleotides are TGTGCCAGCAGTTCCCCCAAAGGCGAGAACACCGGGGAGCTGTTTTTT. This translates into CASSSPKGENTGELFF.

The genes are TRBV24-1 and TRBJ2-7, with a weak D call TRBD2 (5 bases). Per germline, CDR1 KGHDR and CDR2 SFDVKD. Between the trimmed V and J ends, which lost 5 bases and 2 bases, there was a span of 18 bases. This CDR3 has 16 residues. The CDR3 nucleotides are TGTGCCACCAGTGCCGAATTCGACAAGAGGGCCTACGAGCAGTACGTC. It specifies CATSAEFDKRAYEQYV.

In its sample, this clonotype was seen a few times. V usage is TRBV7-3 and J usage is TRBJ2-3; no clear D. CDR3 length equals 14 residues. V was pared by 1 base and J by 4 bases, with 9 bases between. Germline CDR1 SGHTA, CDR2 FQGTGA. CDR3 amino acids: CASSLIGRPDTQYF. The CDR3 nucleotides read TGTGCCAGCAGCTTAATCGGCAGACCAGATACGCAGTATTTT.

This clonotype was counted at least ten times. This chain links TRBV12-3 or TRBV12-4 with TRBJ1-4; unclear D gene. Trimming took 5 bases from V and 4 from J, leaving 8 bases between them. This CDR3 comprises 13 residues. CDR3 loop: CASSLTVNEKLFF. CDR3 DNA: TGTGCCAGCAGTCTTACAGTTAATGAAAAACTGTTTTTT.

V gene TRBV27 combines with J gene TRBJ1-5, with a weak D call TRBD1 (5 bases). The germline V and J ends were trimmed by 8 bases and 3 bases, with 17 bases remaining between them. Germline-derived CDR1 and CDR2 are MNHEY and SMNVEV (reference sequence). The CDR3 loop spans 15 amino acids. The chain's CDR3 is CASCKGSGYNQPQHF. The CDR3 DNA is TGTGCCAGCTGTAAGGGGTCCGGATACAATCAGCCCCAGCATTTT.

This clonotype was detected only a few times. A clone one base away is much larger, so this may be a read error. The chain joins TRBV7-3 to TRBJ2-7; D unresolved. Germline lookup yields CDR1 SGHTA and CDR2 FQGTGA. The CDR3 runs to 11 residues. The V end lost 5 bases, the J end lost 2 bases, and 4 bases lay between the germline ends. This CDR3 is CASSPTYEQYF. The CDR3 DNA is TGTGCCAGCAGCCCGACCTACGAGCAGTACTTC. The full variable domain, its missing parts supplied by reference TRBV7-3 and TRBJ2-7, is GAGVSQTPSNKVTEKGKYVELRCDPISGHTALYWYRQSLGQGPEFLIYFQGTGAADDSGLPNDRFFAVRPEGSVSTLKIQRTERGDSAVYLCASSPTYEQYFGPGTRLTVT.

This clonotype was picked up many times. The chain uses TRBV7-2 and TRBJ1-5, with no clear D. Germline assignment: CDR1 SGHTA and CDR2 FQGNSA. The V and J ends lost 3 bases and 7 bases respectively, with 10 bases between them. This CDR3 comprises 13 residues. The CDR3 sequence is CASSLNTFQPQHF. In DNA, the CDR3 is TGTGCCAGCAGCTTGAACACTTTCCAGCCCCAGCATTTT.

This clonotype was counted a few times. The rearrangement uses TRBV6-5 and TRBJ1-1, with D possibly TRBD1 on 5 matching bases. The CDR3 contains 13 residues. Deletions cut 7 bases from V and 1 base from J, with 10 bases between. Germline V gene lookup returns CDR1 MNHEY and CDR2 SVGAGI. The CDR3 reads CASKWGSNTEAFF. The CDR3 nucleotides are TGTGCCAGCAAGTGGGGCTCGAACACTGAAGCTTTCTTT.

Only a few counts were recorded for this clonotype. J is TRBJ2-7 and V is TRBV19; D remains ambiguous. The V and J ends lost 5 bases and 2 bases respectively, with 13 bases between them. This CDR3 has 14 amino acids. Germline CDR1 reads LNHDA; CDR2 reads SQIVND (reference sequence). Here the CDR3 reads CASSLRDWTYEQYF. CDR3 DNA sequence: TGTGCCAGTAGTTTACGAGATTGGACCTACGAGCAGTACTTC.

The genes are TRBV4-3 and TRBJ2-2, with 9 bases fitting TRBD1. CDR1 is LGHNA and CDR2 is YSLEER in the germline V gene. V lost 2 bases to trimming and J lost 10 bases; unmatched junction nucleotides: 5. The CDR3 totals 14 residues. CDR3: CASSQWTGAEELFF. DNA of the CDR3: TGCGCCAGCAGCCAATGGACAGGGGCCGAGGAGCTGTTTTTT.

This clonotype came up a few times. J is TRBJ1-2 and V is TRBV27, with D unresolved. Germline V gene sequence: CDR1 MNHEY, CDR2 SMNVEV (reference sequence). Trimming cost V 2 bases and J 6 bases, with 10 bases left between them. The CDR3 loop spans 13 amino acids. The DNA of the CDR3 is TGTGCCAGCAGTTTAGGGGAGATGGATGGCTACACCTTC. It yields the protein CASSLGEMDGYTF.

The J gene is TRBJ2-3, the V gene TRBV11-2; 11 nucleotides align to TRBD2. V lost 4 bases, J lost 5 bases, and 14 bases stayed unmatched. The length of the CDR3 is 18 residues. Germline V gene lookup returns CDR1 SGHAT and CDR2 FQNNGV. As DNA, the CDR3 is TGTGCCAGCAGCTCAGGCTTGCGACTAGCGGGGACTGGAGATACGCAGTATTTT. Its translation: CASSSGLRLAGTGDTQYF.

The chain joins TRBV6-5 to TRBJ2-1; 14 positions agree with TRBD2. Germline V lookup: CDR1 MNHEY, CDR2 SVGAGI. The V and J ends lost 4 bases and 5 bases, in that order; junction bases with no gene match: 1. CDR3 length: 15 amino acids. This CDR3 is CASSLTSGGDNEQFF. The CDR3 DNA is TGTGCCAGCAGTTTGACTAGCGGGGGGGACAATGAGCAGTTCTTC.

The V call is TRBV4-1, the J call TRBJ1-1; D may be TRBD1 (6 bases). Trimming took 5 bases from V and 7 from J, leaving 8 bases between them. Germline V gene lookup returns CDR1 MGHRA and CDR2 YSYEKL. This CDR3 is 11 amino acids long. The CDR3 DNA is TGCGCCAGCAGCAACAGGGTTGAAGCTTTCTTT. The encoded protein is CASSNRVEAFF.